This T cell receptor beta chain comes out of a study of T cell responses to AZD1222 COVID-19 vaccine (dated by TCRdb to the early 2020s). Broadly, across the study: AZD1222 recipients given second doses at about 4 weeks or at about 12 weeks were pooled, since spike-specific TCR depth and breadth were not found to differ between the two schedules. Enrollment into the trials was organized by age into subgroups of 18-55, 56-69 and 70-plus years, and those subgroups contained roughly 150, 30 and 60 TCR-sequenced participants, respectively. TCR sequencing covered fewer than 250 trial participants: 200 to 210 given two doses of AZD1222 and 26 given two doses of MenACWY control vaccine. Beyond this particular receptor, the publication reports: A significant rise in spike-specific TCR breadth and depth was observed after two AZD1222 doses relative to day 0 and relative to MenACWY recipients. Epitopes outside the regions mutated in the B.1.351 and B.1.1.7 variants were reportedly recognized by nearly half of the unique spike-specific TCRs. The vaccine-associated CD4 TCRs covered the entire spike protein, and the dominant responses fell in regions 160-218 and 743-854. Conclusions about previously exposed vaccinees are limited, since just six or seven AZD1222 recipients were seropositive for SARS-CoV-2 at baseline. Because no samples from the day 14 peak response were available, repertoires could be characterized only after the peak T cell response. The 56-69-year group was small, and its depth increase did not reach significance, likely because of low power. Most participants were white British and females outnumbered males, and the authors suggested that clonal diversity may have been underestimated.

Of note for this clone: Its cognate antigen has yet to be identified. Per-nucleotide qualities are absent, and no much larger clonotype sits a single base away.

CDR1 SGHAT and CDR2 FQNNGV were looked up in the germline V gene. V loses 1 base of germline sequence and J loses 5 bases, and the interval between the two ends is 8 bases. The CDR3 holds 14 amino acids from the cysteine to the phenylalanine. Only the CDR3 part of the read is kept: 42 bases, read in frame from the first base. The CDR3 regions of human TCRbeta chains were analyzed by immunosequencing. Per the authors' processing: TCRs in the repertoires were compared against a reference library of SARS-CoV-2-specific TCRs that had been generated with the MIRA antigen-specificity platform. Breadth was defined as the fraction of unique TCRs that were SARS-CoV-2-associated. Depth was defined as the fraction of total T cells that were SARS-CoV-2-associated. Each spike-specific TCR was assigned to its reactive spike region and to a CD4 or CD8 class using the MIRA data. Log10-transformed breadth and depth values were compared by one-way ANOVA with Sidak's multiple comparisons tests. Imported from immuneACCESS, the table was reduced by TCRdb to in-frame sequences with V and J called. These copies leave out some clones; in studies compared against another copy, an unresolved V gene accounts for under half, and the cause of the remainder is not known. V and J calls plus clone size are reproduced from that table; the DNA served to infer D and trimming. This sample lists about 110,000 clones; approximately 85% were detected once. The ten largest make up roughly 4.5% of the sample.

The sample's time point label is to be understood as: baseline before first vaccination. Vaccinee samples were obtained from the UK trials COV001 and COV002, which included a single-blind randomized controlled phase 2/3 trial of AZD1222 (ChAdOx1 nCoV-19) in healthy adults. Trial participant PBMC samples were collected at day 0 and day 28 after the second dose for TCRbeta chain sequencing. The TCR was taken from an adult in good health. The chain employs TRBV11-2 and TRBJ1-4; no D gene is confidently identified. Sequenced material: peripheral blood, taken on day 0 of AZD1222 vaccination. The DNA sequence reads TGTGCCAGCAGCTTAGTTAGGCAGAATGAAAAACTGTTTTTT. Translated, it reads CASSLVRQNEKLFF.